These 31 T cell receptor beta chains were all obtained from the same sample, sequenced in a study of T cells expressing NK-cell markers. TCRdb re-analyzed the 5' RACE reads; it lists each CDR3 protein once, without DNA. This listing includes about 460,000 distinct CDR3 sequences. Sample: blood T cells: a sorted CD56 or NKG2C T cell subset, CD4+ or CD8+ T cells, or bulk PBMC T cells (not recorded which). Receptor source: a woman aged 50 to 60 in good health.

The chain uses TRBV5-5 and TRBJ2-2; TCRdb's D call of TRBD2 is untestable without DNA. The V gene's germline CDR1 is SGHKS and CDR2 YYEKEE (reference sequence). This CDR3 region has 18 residues. CDR3 loop: CASSFFGLAGDWAGELFF.

The V gene is TRBV2, the J gene TRBJ1-6; the D call from TCRdb, TRBD1, cannot be confirmed without DNA. The germline V gene encodes CDR1 SNHLY and CDR2 FYNNEI. The CDR3 length is 14 residues. CDR3 in amino acids: CASSEQGINSPLHF.

The rearrangement joins TRBV12-3 or TRBV12-4 to TRBJ1-1; the TCRdb call, TRBD1, lacks DNA for checking. The CDR3 sequence is 14 residues long. The CDR3 protein is CASTHPLAPHKAFF.

The chain recombines TRBV4-2 with TRBJ2-4; TCRdb outputs TRBD2, but without DNA this stays unchecked. This CDR3 comprises 19 residues. The germline CDR1 and CDR2 sequences are LGHNA and YNFKEQ. This CDR3 is CASSQEGLAGGPAKNIQYF.

This sequence joins TRBV27 and TRBJ1-1; TCRdb selects TRBD1, and the lack of DNA leaves this call unchecked. CDR1 is MNHEY, CDR2 SMNVEV, per germline (reference sequence). There are 13 residues in the CDR3. CDR3 region: CATSRAPDTEAFF.

The rearrangement uses TRBV27 and TRBJ2-7; TCRdb's D call of TRBD1 is untestable without DNA. Per germline, CDR1 MNHEY and CDR2 SMNVEV (reference sequence). The CDR3 runs 19 residues. CDR3 amino acids: CASSFRGAPDSWRVYEQYF.

The V gene is TRBV6-2 or TRBV6-3, the J gene TRBJ1-1; TCRdb indicates TRBD1, and absent DNA this call remains unverified. Germline V lookup: CDR1 MNHEY, CDR2 SVGEGT. CDR3 length: 15 residues. CDR3 loop: CASSPDRLENTEAFF.

The chain employs TRBV6-5 and TRBJ2-2; the D call from TCRdb, TRBD1, cannot be confirmed without DNA. This CDR3 has 15 amino acids. Germline loops: CDR1 MNHEY, CDR2 SVGAGI. This chain's CDR3 is CASSRQGTVTGELFF.

The genes are TRBV5-1 and TRBJ2-6. The germline V gene encodes CDR1 SGHRS and CDR2 YFSETQ. The CDR3 totals 17 residues. The CDR3 here is CASSLVVKATGANVLTF.

V usage is TRBV21-1 and J usage is TRBJ2-7; as DNA is missing, the TRBD1 call by TCRdb cannot be tested. TRBV21-1 is given as a pseudogene. The CDR3 is 17 residues long. CDR3: CASSKNDTGRAKYEQYF.

J is TRBJ2-2 and V is TRBV20-1; the D gene TCRdb calls, TRBD1, cannot be checked with no DNA. Per the germline V gene, CDR1 is DFQATT and CDR2 is SNEGSKA (reference sequence). This CDR3 is 14 amino acids long. The CDR3 here is CSASGGLNTGELFF.

The chain uses TRBV5-5 and TRBJ2-2; the TRBD1 assignment by TCRdb is unverifiable without DNA. The CDR3 totals 15 residues. Per germline, CDR1 SGHKS and CDR2 YYEKEE (reference sequence). The CDR3: CASSSGTGRSGELFF.

The chain carries TRBV20-1 and TRBJ2-3; the D call of TRBD1 rests on TCRdb alone, since no DNA is present to check it. The CDR3 loop spans 13 amino acids. Germline CDR1 is DFQATT and CDR2 is SNEGSKA (reference sequence). The CDR3 protein is CSASRLGGDTQYF.

The chain links TRBV19 to TRBJ1-4. Germline loops: CDR1 LNHDA, CDR2 SQIVND (reference sequence). This CDR3 region has 15 residues. CDR3 protein: CASSIQTVSNEKLFF. Variable domain in full (rest from reference TRBV19 and TRBJ1-4): DGGITQSPKYLFRKEGQNVTLSCEQNLNHDAMYWYRQDPGQGLRLIYYSQIVNDFQKGDIAEGYSVSREKKESFPLTVTSAQKNPTAFYLCASSIQTVSNEKLFFGSGTQLSVL.

This sequence joins TRBV5-6 and TRBJ1-1; the D call from TCRdb, TRBD1, cannot be confirmed without DNA. Germline V gives CDR1 SGHDT, CDR2 YYEEEE. The CDR3 length is 16 residues. The CDR3 here is CASSLTGQGKNTEAFF.

V and J are TRBV29-1 and TRBJ1-2; TCRdb names TRBD1, which stays unverified in the absence of DNA. The length of the CDR3 is 15 residues. Germline CDR1 is SQVTM and CDR2 is ANQGSEA. CDR3 residues: CSVDSVQGLDYGYTF.

The rearrangement uses TRBV20-1 and TRBJ2-2; no DNA is available, so the TRBD1 call from TCRdb remains unchecked. The germline gives CDR1 DFQATT, CDR2 SNEGSKA (reference sequence). This CDR3 region has 13 residues. The CDR3 is CSAMARTAGELFF.

The chain recombines TRBV19 with TRBJ2-3. Germline CDR1 is LNHDA and CDR2 is SQIVND (reference sequence). The CDR3 contains 15 residues. The CDR3 sequence is CASSIIRPTGDTQYF.

CDR3 region: CASSDRLGGTDTQYF. The chain couples TRBV2 to TRBJ2-3; there is no DNA to check the TCRdb D call of TRBD2. Germline V gene lookup returns CDR1 SNHLY and CDR2 FYNNEI. CDR3 length: 15 residues.

V gene TRBV5-4 combines with J gene TRBJ2-1; no DNA is available, so the TRBD1 call from TCRdb remains unchecked. CDR3 length: 13 residues. CDR1 and CDR2 (germline): SGHNT, YYREEE (reference sequence). CDR3 amino acids: CASSRGQNNEQFF.

This chain links TRBV12-3 or TRBV12-4 with TRBJ1-1; TCRdb's D gene call, TRBD1, goes unchecked for lack of DNA. CDR3 length: 14 residues. The CDR3 spells CASRTQGMNTEAFF.

The chain uses TRBV20-1 and TRBJ2-4. The CDR3 is made up of 13 amino acids. Germline CDR1 and CDR2: DFQATT and SNEGSKA (reference sequence). This CDR3 reads CSAVGGDITIQYF.

The V gene is TRBV6-5, the J gene TRBJ2-3. CDR3 length equals 16 residues. Germline V gene sequence: CDR1 MNHEY, CDR2 SVGAGI. CDR3 amino acids: CASSYGLGRSTDTQYF.

The V gene is TRBV24-1, the J gene TRBJ1-2; TCRdb outputs TRBD1, but without DNA this stays unchecked. This CDR3 has 15 amino acids. The germline gives CDR1 KGHDR, CDR2 SFDVKD. Here the CDR3 reads CATSDPNRPFGGYTF.

V and J are TRBV4-1 and TRBJ2-3; with no DNA, the TCRdb D assignment of TRBD1 cannot be verified. Looked up from germline, CDR1 is MGHRA and CDR2 is YSYEKL. CDR3 size: 14 residues. CDR3 sequence reads: CATTEPGKTDTQYF.

The chain links TRBV3-1 to TRBJ2-1; the D call from TCRdb, TRBD2, cannot be confirmed without DNA. Germline V gives CDR1 LGHDT, CDR2 YNNKEL (reference sequence). The CDR3 sequence is 16 residues long. The CDR3 protein is CASSQDLEGGSREQFF.

This chain connects TRBV12-3 or TRBV12-4 to TRBJ2-3. This CDR3 has 14 residues. The chain's CDR3 is CASSVDSRTDTQYF.

The gene calls are TRBV18 and TRBJ1-3; TCRdb returns TRBD1, unconfirmable since there is no DNA. Germline values: CDR1 KGHSH, CDR2 LQKENI. CDR3 length: 17 residues. The CDR3 sequence is CASSPTSGGLSGNTIYF.

The chain is built from TRBV20-1 and TRBJ1-1. The CDR3 is 15 residues long. The germline CDR1 and CDR2 sequences are DFQATT and SNEGSKA (reference sequence). CDR3 protein: CSASVRSLKNTEAFF.

The chain uses TRBV5-1 and TRBJ2-1; the D gene TCRdb calls, TRBD2, cannot be checked with no DNA. The CDR3 covers 15 residues. In germline, CDR1 is SGHRS, CDR2 YFSETQ. The CDR3 loop reads CASSETSGNYNEQFF.

The CDR3 protein is CASSLNREGNTGELFF. The gene calls are TRBV7-9 and TRBJ2-2; the D gene TCRdb calls, TRBD1, cannot be checked with no DNA. Germline V CDR1 and CDR2: SEHNR, FQNEAQ (reference sequence). This CDR3 contains 16 residues.